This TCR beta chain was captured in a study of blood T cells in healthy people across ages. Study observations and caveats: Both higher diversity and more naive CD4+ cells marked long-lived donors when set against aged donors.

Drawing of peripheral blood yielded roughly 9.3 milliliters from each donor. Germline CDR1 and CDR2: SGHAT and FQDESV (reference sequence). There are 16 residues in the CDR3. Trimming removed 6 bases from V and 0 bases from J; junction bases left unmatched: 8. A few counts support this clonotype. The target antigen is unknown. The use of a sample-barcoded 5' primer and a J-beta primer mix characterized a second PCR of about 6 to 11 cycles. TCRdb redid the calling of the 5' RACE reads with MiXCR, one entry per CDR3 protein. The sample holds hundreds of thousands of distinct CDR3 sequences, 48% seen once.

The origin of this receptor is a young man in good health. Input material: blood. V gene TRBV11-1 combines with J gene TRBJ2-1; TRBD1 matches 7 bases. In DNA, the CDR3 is TGTGCCAGCAGGGGCAGGGGGACGAGCTCCTACAATGAGCAGTTCTTC. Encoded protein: CASRGRGTSSYNEQFF.